Listed below are T cell receptor beta chains from one sample, sequenced in a study of patients and donors after allogeneic stem cell transplantation. TCRdb processed the RT-PCR reads anew with MiXCR; each CDR3 protein has one entry. The sample has approximately 410,000 distinct CDR3 sequences; around 16% are singletons. Sequencing was done on a sample of blood, either unsorted or a sorted T cell fraction (not recorded which). All receptors derive from a human donor who was either an allogeneic HSCT recipient or a stem cell or donor lymphocyte infusion donor (not recorded which). It is not recorded whose cells these are; they may come from a transplant donor. The CDR3 runs from the conserved cysteine through the conserved F or W. Fields, in order: D gene, CDR3 length, V gene, clone size, J gene, CDR3 protein, CDR3 DNA. The D gene is left open where the match is weak. Not every row has a clone size; where given, it reads once, few, many or a size class.

NA	15	TRBV10-3	many	TRBJ2-3	CAITPGIGSTDTQYF	TGTGCCATCACCCCAGGGATTGGGAGTACAGATACGCAGTATTTT
TRBD1	14	TRBV20-1	few	TRBJ2-7	CSAYGTVRPYEQYF	TGCAGTGCGTACGGGACAGTCCGACCCTACGAGCAGTACTTC
NA	13	TRBV20-1	NA	TRBJ1-6	CSGWEGRGSPLHF	TGCAGTGGGTGGGAGGGAAGGGGTTCACCCCTCCACTTT
NA	17	TRBV4-2	few	TRBJ1-4	CASSQGSGSATNEKLFF	TGTGCCAGCAGCCAAGGATCGGGCAGCGCAACTAATGAAAAACTGTTTTTT
NA	12	TRBV4-1	NA	TRBJ2-7	CASSQEPHEQYF	TGCGCCAGCAGCCAAGAACCTCACGAGCAGTACTTC
TRBD2	14	TRBV7-3	NA	TRBJ2-1	CASSLSRGGGEQFF	TGTGCCAGCAGCTTAAGCCGGGGGGGCGGTGAGCAGTTCTTC
NA	13	TRBV5-1	few	TRBJ2-7	CASSLDFSDEQYF	TGCGCCAGCAGCTTGGACTTTTCGGACGAGCAGTACTTC
NA	16	TRBV25-1	NA	TRBJ2-7	CASSELKGRGPYEQYF	TGTGCCAGCAGTGAATTGAAGGGCCGTGGGCCCTACGAGCAGTACTTC
NA	13	TRBV12-3/TRBV12-4	NA	TRBJ1-2	CLSSSLNNYGYTF	TGTCTCAGCAGTTCTCTTAATAACTATGGCTACACCTTC
NA	15	TRBV15	NA	TRBJ2-3	CATSREGAPGDTQYF	TGTGCCACCAGCAGAGAGGGGGCGCCCGGAGATACGCAGTATTTT
NA	14	TRBV2	few	TRBJ2-7	CASSMGRDSGEQYF	TGTGCCAGCAGTATGGGCCGAGACAGCGGCGAGCAGTACTTC
NA	13	TRBV20-1	few	TRBJ1-2	CSAREGKSYGYTF	TGCAGTGCTAGAGAGGGCAAATCCTATGGCTACACCTTC
NA	13	TRBV9	NA	TRBJ2-1	CASSVEVAGPWIF	TGTGCCAGCAGCGTAGAAGTGGCGGGGCCTTGGATCTTC
TRBD1	12	TRBV10-3	many	TRBJ2-5	CAISRTGETQYF	TGTGCCATCTCTCGGACAGGAGAGACCCAGTACTTC
NA	15	TRBV5-1	NA	TRBJ1-4	CASSPGQATNEKLFF	TGCGCCAGCAGTCCAGGGCAAGCAACTAATGAAAAACTGTTTTTT
NA	20	TRBV23-1	NA	TRBJ1-2	CASSQSAGCPGRPHNYGYTF	TGCGCCAGCAGTCAATCTGCGGGGTGTCCGGGAAGACCCCATAACTATGGCTACACCTTC
NA	14	TRBV7-9	NA	TRBJ2-7	CASSSRFRAYEQYF	TGTGCCAGCAGCTCCCGTTTTAGAGCCTACGAGCAGTACTTC
NA	12	TRBV20-1	many	TRBJ2-1	CSARTSYNEQFF	TGCAGTGCTAGAACCAGTTACAATGAGCAGTTCTTC
NA	10	TRBV20-1	NA	TRBJ1-2	CSAIGRGYTF	TGCAGTGCTATAGGGAGAGGCTACACCTTC
NA	16	TRBV7-6	once	TRBJ2-1	CASSNPWGVSYNEQFF	TGTGCCAGCAGCAATCCCTGGGGGGTTTCCTACAATGAGCAGTTCTTC
NA	13	TRBV29-1	NA	TRBJ2-4	CSVGEGQGDIQYF	TGCAGCGTCGGGGAGGGCCAGGGGGACATTCAGTACTTC
TRBD1	16	TRBV7-9	NA	TRBJ1-2	CASSLRLPQGSAGYTF	TGTGCCAGCAGCTTAAGGCTCCCACAGGGGTCGGCTGGCTACACCTTC
NA	13	TRBV4-1	NA	TRBJ1-1	CASSPDFHTEAFF	TGCGCCAGCAGCCCCGATTTTCACACTGAAGCTTTCTTT
NA	13	TRBV4-1	many	TRBJ1-5	CASSQEGGQPQHF	TGCGCCAGCAGCCAAGAGGGGGGCCAGCCCCAGCATTTT
NA	14	TRBV4-3	few	TRBJ1-1	CASSQDRLNTEAFF	TGCGCCAGCAGCCAAGACAGACTGAACACTGAAGCTTTCTTT
NA	14	TRBV20-1	few	TRBJ2-7	CSARGRDNYYEQYF	TGCAGTGCTAGAGGCCGGGACAACTACTACGAGCAGTACTTC
NA	16	TRBV4-3	NA	TRBJ2-4	CASSQEFPQAKNIQYF	TGCGCCAGCAGCCAAGAATTCCCCCAAGCCAAAAACATTCAGTACTTC
NA	15	TRBV15	few	TRBJ2-7	CATSRSPTSTYEQYF	TGTGCCACCAGCAGAAGTCCCACCTCTACCTACGAGCAGTACTTC
NA	13	TRBV10-3	few	TRBJ2-1	CAISVTEDNEQFF	TGTGCCATCAGTGTGACAGAGGACAATGAGCAGTTCTTC
NA	18	TRBV5-1	NA	TRBJ1-5	CASSLVPPTDRSNQPQHF	TGCGCCAGCAGCTTGGTTCCGCCAACAGACAGAAGCAATCAGCCCCAGCATTTT
NA	16	TRBV12-3/TRBV12-4	few	TRBJ2-3	CASSTFRGRSTDTQYF	TGTGCCAGCAGCACCTTCAGGGGAAGGTCGACAGATACGCAGTATTTT
NA	16	TRBV7-9	few	TRBJ2-7	CASSVWGADMNYEQYF	TGTGCCAGCAGCGTGTGGGGGGCAGACATGAACTACGAGCAGTACTTC
TRBD1	16	TRBV6-2/TRBV6-3	NA	TRBJ2-7	CASSKWGQGASYEQYF	TGTGCCAGCAGCAAATGGGGACAGGGGGCTTCCTACGAGCAGTACTTC
TRBD1	14	TRBV12-3/TRBV12-4	NA	TRBJ2-7	CASSMEDRSYEQYF	TGTGCCAGCAGTATGGAGGACAGGTCCTACGAGCAGTACTTC
NA	15	TRBV12-3/TRBV12-4	NA	TRBJ2-7	CASSLAAQRAYEQYF	TGTGCCAGCAGTCTTGCTGCACAGCGAGCCTACGAGCAGTACTTC
NA	13	TRBV4-1	NA	TRBJ2-6	CASMGAGANVLTF	TGCGCCAGCATGGGGGCTGGGGCCAACGTCCTGACTTTC
NA	12	TRBV7-9	many	TRBJ2-2	CASSSLLGELFF	TGTGCCAGCAGCTCTCTGCTCGGGGAGCTGTTTTTT
TRBD1	16	TRBV27	NA	TRBJ1-2	CASSLRGQGAGYGYTF	TGTGCCAGCAGTTTACGGGGTCAGGGGGCGGGTTATGGCTACACCTTC
NA	14	TRBV7-9	once	TRBJ1-6	CASSFDGNNSPLHF	TGTGCCAGCAGCTTCGATGGCAATAATTCACCCCTCCACTTT
NA	15	TRBV12-3/TRBV12-4	NA	TRBJ2-7	CASSRVGPKVYEQYF	TGTGCCAGCAGCCGGGTGGGCCCAAAGGTCTACGAGCAGTACTTC
NA	16	TRBV12-3/TRBV12-4	few	TRBJ2-7	CASSPRDRAGGEEQYF	TGTGCCAGCAGTCCCCGTGATCGGGCAGGGGGGGAAGAGCAGTACTTC
TRBD1	12	TRBV6-5	few	TRBJ1-1	CASRLDRGEAFF	TGTGCCAGCAGACTCGACAGGGGGGAAGCTTTCTTT
NA	13	TRBV15	NA	TRBJ2-2	CATSTDLHLELFF	TGTGCCACCAGCACAGATCTTCATCTGGAGCTGTTTTTT
TRBD1	14	TRBV30	NA	TRBJ2-7	CACQPGQGPYEQYF	TGTGCCTGCCAACCCGGACAGGGCCCCTACGAGCAGTACTTC
TRBD2	15	TRBV7-9	NA	TRBJ2-7	CASSLVREKGYEQYF	TGTGCCAGCAGCTTAGTGCGGGAGAAGGGGTACGAGCAGTACTTC
NA	19	TRBV29-1	few	TRBJ2-2	CSVAPALARGRNDPGELFF	TGCAGCGTTGCGCCGGCCCTAGCACGGGGGAGGAACGATCCCGGGGAGCTGTTTTTT
TRBD1	16	TRBV19	few	TRBJ1-3	CASRPGQGKSGNTIYF	TGTGCCAGTAGACCAGGACAGGGAAAGAGTGGAAACACCATATATTTT
NA	15	TRBV5-1	few	TRBJ1-3	CASSSTGNPGNTIYF	TGCGCCAGCAGCTCAACAGGGAACCCTGGAAACACCATATATTTT
NA	16	TRBV7-6	few	TRBJ1-3	CASSPSGPGSGNTIYF	TGTGCCAGCAGCCCCTCAGGACCGGGGTCAGGAAACACCATATATTTT
NA	14	TRBV5-6	NA	TRBJ2-3	CASTVPRGTDTQYF	TGTGCCAGCACCGTCCCCAGGGGCACAGATACGCAGTATTTT